Sequencing of this T cell receptor (beta chain) was carried out in a study of tumor-infiltrating lymphocytes in primary liver carcinoma. Trimming took 7 bases from V and 4 from J; bases not matched to a gene: 5. The CDR3 has 12 amino acids. Germline CDR1 is SQVTM and CDR2 is ANQGSEA. Study-wide results and limits: Tumor-adjacent and tumor-blood pairs overlapped less than tumor region pairs did.

Comments on this clonotype: Its specificity is unknown. The conserved closing phenylalanine or tryptophan is absent in this CDR3, likely reflecting a read error.

The roughly 18-34 mg bulk tissue piece was not sorted before simultaneous RNA and DNA extraction. Primary liver carcinomas in the patients were surgically resected. From roughly 0.45 ug total RNA, TCR beta cDNA was generated with a primer in the constant region. The TCR beta library was amplified through three nested multiplex PCR rounds in a modified ARM-PCR procedure. TRBV1-TRBV30 forward primers paired with a C-beta reverse primer were used in the first two PCR rounds, which ran around 10 cycles each. TCRdb re-called the multiplex PCR reads with MiXCR, one entry per CDR3 protein. Here the sample spans approximately 45,000 distinct CDR3 sequences, 60% to 80% being singletons.

The sequencing sample was made of tumor-adjacent normal liver tissue. The rearrangement uses TRBV29-1 and TRBJ1-2; TRBD1 matches 8 bases. The receptor was isolated from a woman younger than 45 with primary liver carcinoma and hepatitis B virus infection. CDR3 sequence reads: CSAGTGVYGYTI. The CDR3 nucleotides read TGCAGCGCTGGGACAGGCGTCTATGGCTACACCATC.